This T cell receptor beta chain was identified in a study of blood T cell repertoires in COVID-19. Study-wide background: Samples of COVID-19 (acute and convalescent) were obtained from the United States, Italy and Spain.

V was trimmed by 7 bases and J by 0 bases, leaving 16 bases between them. The CDR3 length is 15 residues. Sequenced by immunoSEQ multiplex PCR; TCRdb stores in-frame clones only, minus some. The table lists hundreds of thousands of clones, over 85% of them singletons. This receptor was identified in a woman between 45 and 60 years old who had been exposed to COVID-19. Sequenced material: PBMCs or T cells enriched from blood (not recorded which). The J gene is TRBJ2-7, the V gene TRBV23-1; perhaps TRBD2 as D (7 bases). TRBV23-1 is noted as an ORF with a role that remains uncertain. CDR3 coding DNA: TGCGCCAGCACCCGAGGGGGGGGAAGCTCCTACGAGCAGTACTTC. Translating gives CASTRGGGSSYEQYF.